This T cell receptor (beta chain) was sequenced during a study of shared clonotypes between healthy human individuals. About this clone itself: No antigen is known for it.

The naive CD8 subset, CD45RO-negative cells positively selected for CCR7, excluded terminally differentiated effector memory CD45RA+ cells. Whole-study findings and limits: Only a few donors were included, so the genetic and exposure-history diversity represented was limited. Shared across a few donors were roughly 5% of the naive CD4 clonotypes.

Each PCR replicate from the sorted subsets contained roughly 210 ng DNA, which is about 30,000 T cell genomes. Per the original data handling: ImmunoSEQ gave junction-only sequences without quality scores, so filtering differed. The repertoire was sequenced with immunoSEQ multiplex PCR; TCRdb's copy has only in-frame clones and lacks some. Clone size and the V and J calls come from that table; the DNA yielded D and trimming. The repertoire includes about 2 million clones, approximately 95% of them detected once, and approximately 1.2% sits in the top ten. Germline lookup yields CDR1 SGHVS and CDR2 FQNEAQ. With 5 bases removed from V and 0 bases from J, the gap between germline ends came to 12 bases. The CDR3 length is 15 residues.

This TCR derives from a man between 18 and 35 years old in good health. Sequencing input: naive CD8+ T cells sorted from blood. The gene calls are TRBV7-8 and TRBJ2-3; a weak D match, TRBD2 (5 bases). This chain's CDR3 is CASSRGIASTDTQYF. The CDR3, as DNA: TGTGCCAGCAGCAGAGGGATAGCTAGCACAGATACGCAGTATTTT.